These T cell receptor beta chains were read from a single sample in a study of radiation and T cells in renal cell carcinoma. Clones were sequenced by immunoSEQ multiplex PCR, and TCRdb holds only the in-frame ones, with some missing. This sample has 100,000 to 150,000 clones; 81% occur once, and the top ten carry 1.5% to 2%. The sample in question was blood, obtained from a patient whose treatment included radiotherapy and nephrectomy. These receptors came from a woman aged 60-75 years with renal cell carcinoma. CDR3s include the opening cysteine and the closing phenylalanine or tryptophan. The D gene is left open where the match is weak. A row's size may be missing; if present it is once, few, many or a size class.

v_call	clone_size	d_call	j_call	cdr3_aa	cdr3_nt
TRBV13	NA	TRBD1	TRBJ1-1	CASSLEDRVLHTEAFF	TGTGCCAGCAGCTTAGAGGACAGGGTTTTACACACTGAAGCTTTCTTT
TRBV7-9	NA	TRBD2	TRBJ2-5	CASGGEGGETQYF	TGTGCCAGCGGCGGGGAGGGAGGAGAGACCCAGTACTTC
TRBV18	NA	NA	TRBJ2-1	CASSPSPNYNEQFF	TGTGCCAGCTCACCTAGTCCAAACTACAATGAGCAGTTCTTC
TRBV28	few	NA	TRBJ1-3	CASSYRAAGNTIYF	TGTGCCAGCAGTTACAGGGCAGCTGGAAACACCATATATTTT
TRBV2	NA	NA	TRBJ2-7	CASSSIGDIPYEQYF	TGTGCCAGCAGCTCCATAGGGGACATACCCTACGAGCAGTACTTC
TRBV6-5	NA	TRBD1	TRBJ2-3	CASSRYRGRTDTQYF	TGTGCCAGCAGCCGATACAGGGGGCGAACAGATACGCAGTATTTT
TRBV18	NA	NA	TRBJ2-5	CASSQTPGRLRVTQYF	TGTGCCAGCTCACAAACACCGGGACGACTCCGGGTGACCCAGTACTTC
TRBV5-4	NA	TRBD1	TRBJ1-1	CATTQGRNTEAFF	TGTGCCACCACACAGGGGAGGAACACTGAAGCTTTCTTT
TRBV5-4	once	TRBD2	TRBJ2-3	CASSLDPGLAVLSSTDTQYF	TGTGCCAGCAGCCTCGACCCGGGACTAGCGGTCTTATCGAGCACAGATACGCAGTATTTT
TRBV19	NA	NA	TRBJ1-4	CASISTGPLGTNEKLFF	TGTGCCAGTATTTCAACCGGGCCCCTCGGAACTAATGAAAAACTGTTTTTT
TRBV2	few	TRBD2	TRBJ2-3	CASDPTSGGTTDTQYF	TGTGCCAGCGACCCGACTAGCGGGGGGACCACAGATACGCAGTATTTT
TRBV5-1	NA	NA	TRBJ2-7	CASSLQGGHEQYF	TGCGCCAGCAGCTTACAGGGTGGGCACGAGCAGTACTTC
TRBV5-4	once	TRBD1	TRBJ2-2	CASSFPRQGDTGELFF	TGTGCCAGCAGCTTTCCAAGACAGGGTGACACCGGGGAGCTGTTTTTT
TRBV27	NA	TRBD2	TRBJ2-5	CASGTGGTQYF	TGTGCCAGCGGCACGGGGGGGACCCAGTACTTC
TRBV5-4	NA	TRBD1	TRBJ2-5	CASSRDRGKETQYF	TGTGCCAGCAGCCGGGACAGGGGGAAAGAGACCCAGTACTTC
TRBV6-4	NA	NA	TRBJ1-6	CASSERTASSYNSPLHF	TGTGCCAGCAGTGAGAGGACGGCGAGCTCCTATAATTCACCCCTCCACTTT
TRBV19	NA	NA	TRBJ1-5	CASQDPGLQPQHF	TGTGCCAGCCAGGACCCAGGTCTCCAGCCCCAGCATTTT
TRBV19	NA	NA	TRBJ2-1	CASSTLSVGGYNEQFF	TGTGCCAGTAGCACTCTCTCGGTGGGAGGCTACAATGAGCAGTTCTTC
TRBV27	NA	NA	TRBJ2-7	CASSLGTEQYF	TGTGCCAGCAGTTTGGGGACCGAGCAGTACTTC
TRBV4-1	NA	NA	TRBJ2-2	CASSQVVVKNTGELFF	TGCGCCAGCAGCCAAGTGGTAGTAAAGAACACCGGGGAGCTGTTTTTT
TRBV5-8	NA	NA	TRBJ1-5	CASSKEGWGSNQPQHF	TGTGCCAGCAGCAAGGAGGGATGGGGTAGCAATCAGCCCCAGCATTTT
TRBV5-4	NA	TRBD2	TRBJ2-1	CASSLAPSGGGNEQFF	TGTGCCAGCAGCTTGGCACCTAGCGGGGGGGGTAATGAGCAGTTCTTC
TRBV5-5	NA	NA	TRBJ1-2	CASRSYREAPYGYTF	TGTGCCAGCAGGAGCTACAGGGAAGCGCCCTATGGCTACACCTTC
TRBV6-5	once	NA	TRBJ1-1	CASRRAANTEAFF	TGTGCCAGCAGGCGGGCCGCGAACACTGAAGCTTTCTTT
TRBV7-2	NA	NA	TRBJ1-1	CASSLVRGNTEAFF	TGTGCCAGCAGCTTAGTGAGGGGGAACACTGAAGCTTTCTTT
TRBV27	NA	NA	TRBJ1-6	CASSFDEARGSPLHF	TGTGCCAGCAGTTTTGATGAGGCCCGGGGATCACCCCTCCACTTT
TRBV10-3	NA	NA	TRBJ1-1	CAISEADDGGTEAFF	TGTGCCATCAGTGAGGCGGACGACGGGGGCACTGAAGCTTTCTTT
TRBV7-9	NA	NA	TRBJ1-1	CASSLAPENTEAFF	TGTGCCAGCAGCTTAGCGCCGGAGAACACTGAAGCTTTCTTT
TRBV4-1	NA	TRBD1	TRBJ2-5	CASSQRGTGEETQYF	TGCGCCAGCAGCCAAAGGGGGACAGGGGAAGAGACCCAGTACTTC
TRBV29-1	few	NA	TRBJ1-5	CSVGNEAQPQHF	TGCAGCGTTGGTAATGAGGCGCAACCCCAGCATTTT
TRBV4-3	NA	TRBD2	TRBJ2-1	CASSPDSGSQYEQFF	TGCGCCAGCAGCCCGGATAGCGGGAGTCAGTATGAGCAGTTCTTC